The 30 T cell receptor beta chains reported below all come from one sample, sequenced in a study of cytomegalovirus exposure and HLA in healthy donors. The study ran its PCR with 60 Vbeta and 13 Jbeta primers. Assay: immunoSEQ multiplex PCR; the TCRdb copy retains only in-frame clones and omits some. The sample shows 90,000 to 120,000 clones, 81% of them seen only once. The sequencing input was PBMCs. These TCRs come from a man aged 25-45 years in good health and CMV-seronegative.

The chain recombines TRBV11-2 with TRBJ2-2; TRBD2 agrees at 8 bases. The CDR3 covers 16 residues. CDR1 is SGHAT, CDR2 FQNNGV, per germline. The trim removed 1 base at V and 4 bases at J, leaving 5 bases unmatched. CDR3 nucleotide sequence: TGTGCCAGCAGCTTAGCGGGGGGGCCTTTCACCGGGGAGCTGTTTTTT. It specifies CASSLAGGPFTGELFF.

This CDR3 reads CASSHDRGYNYGYTF. As DNA, the CDR3 is TGCGCCAGCAGCCATGACAGGGGTTATAACTATGGCTACACCTTC. The chain employs TRBV4-1 and TRBJ1-2; 8 bases are a match to TRBD1. V shed 3 bases and J 1 base; nucleotides not matched to a gene: 4. CDR1 and CDR2 (germline): MGHRA, YSYEKL. The CDR3 spans 15 residues.

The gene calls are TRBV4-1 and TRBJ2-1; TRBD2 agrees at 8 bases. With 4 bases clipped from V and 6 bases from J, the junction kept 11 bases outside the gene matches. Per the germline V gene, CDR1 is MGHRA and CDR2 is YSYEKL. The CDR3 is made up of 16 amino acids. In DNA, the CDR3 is TGCGCCAGCAGCCCCATGACTATACGGGGGGGCAATGAGCAGTTCTTC. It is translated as CASSPMTIRGGNEQFF.

The CDR3 nucleotides are TGTGCCAGCAGCCCTGGGACAGGAGCTTACGAGCAGTACTTC. Translating it yields CASSPGTGAYEQYF. This sequence joins TRBV5-4 and TRBJ2-7; 8 bases are a match to TRBD1. The CDR3 consists of 14 residues. The germline V gene has CDR1 SGHNT and CDR2 YYREEE (reference sequence). V lost 4 bases to trimming and J lost 4 bases; unmatched junction nucleotides: 7.

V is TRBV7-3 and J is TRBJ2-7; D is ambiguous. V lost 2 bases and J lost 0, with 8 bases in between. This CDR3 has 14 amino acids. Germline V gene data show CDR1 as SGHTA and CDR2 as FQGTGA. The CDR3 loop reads CASSLSPSSYEQYF. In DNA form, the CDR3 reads TGTGCCAGCAGCTTATCACCGAGCTCCTACGAGCAGTACTTC.

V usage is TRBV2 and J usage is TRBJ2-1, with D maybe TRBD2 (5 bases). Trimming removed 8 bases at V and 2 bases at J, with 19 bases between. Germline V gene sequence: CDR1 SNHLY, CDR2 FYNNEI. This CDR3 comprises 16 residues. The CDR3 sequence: CASGRGLSPPYNEQFF. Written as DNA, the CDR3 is TGTGCCAGCGGCCGAGGACTTTCCCCCCCCTACAATGAGCAGTTCTTC.

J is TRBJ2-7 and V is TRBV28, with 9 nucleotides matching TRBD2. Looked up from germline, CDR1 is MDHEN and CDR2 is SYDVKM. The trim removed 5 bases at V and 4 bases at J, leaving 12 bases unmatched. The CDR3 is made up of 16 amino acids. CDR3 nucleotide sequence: TGTGCCAGCAGTCCCCCCTTAGCGGGAGTTGGTTACGAGCAGTACTTC. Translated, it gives CASSPPLAGVGYEQYF.

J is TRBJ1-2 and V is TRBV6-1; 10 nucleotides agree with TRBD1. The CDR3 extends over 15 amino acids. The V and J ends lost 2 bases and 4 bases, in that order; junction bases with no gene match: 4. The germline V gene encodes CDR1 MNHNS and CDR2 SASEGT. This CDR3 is CASSERGQGIYGYTF. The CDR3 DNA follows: TGTGCCAGCAGTGAAAGGGGACAGGGGATCTATGGCTACACCTTC.

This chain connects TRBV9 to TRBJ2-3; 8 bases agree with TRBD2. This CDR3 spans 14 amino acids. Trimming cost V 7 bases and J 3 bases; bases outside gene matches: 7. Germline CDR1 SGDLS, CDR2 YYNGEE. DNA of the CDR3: TGTGCCAGCGGGAAGCGGGAGTCGACAGATACGCAGTATTTT. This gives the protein CASGKRESTDTQYF.

The DNA of the CDR3 is TGCGCCAGCTCGGGACAGGGGGCTCACGAGCAGTACTTC. It codes for CASSGQGAHEQYF. This chain links TRBV4-1 with TRBJ2-7; 12 bases map to TRBD1. J gave up 5 bases and V 8 bases, and 4 bases lay outside the gene matches. Germline CDR1 reads MGHRA; CDR2 reads YSYEKL. This CDR3 is built from 13 residues.

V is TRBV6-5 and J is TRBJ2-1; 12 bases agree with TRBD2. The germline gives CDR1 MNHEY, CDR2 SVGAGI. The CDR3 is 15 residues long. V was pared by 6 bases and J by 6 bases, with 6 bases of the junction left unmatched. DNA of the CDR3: TGTGCCAGCAGCTCACTAGCGGGGGGAGGCAATGAGCAGTTCTTC. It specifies CASSSLAGGGNEQFF.

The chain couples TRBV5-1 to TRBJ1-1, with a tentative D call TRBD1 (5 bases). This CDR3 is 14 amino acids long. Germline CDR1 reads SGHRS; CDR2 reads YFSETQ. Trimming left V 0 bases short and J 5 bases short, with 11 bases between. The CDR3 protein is CASSLGGELTEAFF. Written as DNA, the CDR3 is TGCGCCAGCAGCTTGGGGGGGGAGTTGACTGAAGCTTTCTTT.

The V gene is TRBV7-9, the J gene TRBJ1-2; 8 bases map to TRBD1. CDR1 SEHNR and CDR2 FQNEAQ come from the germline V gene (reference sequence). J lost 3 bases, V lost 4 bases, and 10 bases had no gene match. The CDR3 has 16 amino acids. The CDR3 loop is CASSSARTGRDYGYTF. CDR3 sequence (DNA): TGTGCCAGCAGCTCAGCCAGGACAGGGCGGGACTATGGCTACACCTTC.

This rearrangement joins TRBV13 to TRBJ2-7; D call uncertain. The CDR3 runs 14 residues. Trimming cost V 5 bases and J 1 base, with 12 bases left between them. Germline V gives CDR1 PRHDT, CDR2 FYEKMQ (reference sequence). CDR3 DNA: TGTGCCAGCAGCGCTAGTGTTTTTTCCTACGAGCAGTACTTC. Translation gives CASSASVFSYEQYF.

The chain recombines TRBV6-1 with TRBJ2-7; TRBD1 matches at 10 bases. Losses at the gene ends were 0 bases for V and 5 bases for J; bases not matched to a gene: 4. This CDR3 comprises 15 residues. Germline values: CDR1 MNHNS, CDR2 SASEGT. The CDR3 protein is CASSEAGTGANEQYF. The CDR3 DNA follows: TGTGCCAGCAGTGAAGCCGGGACAGGGGCCAACGAGCAGTACTTC.

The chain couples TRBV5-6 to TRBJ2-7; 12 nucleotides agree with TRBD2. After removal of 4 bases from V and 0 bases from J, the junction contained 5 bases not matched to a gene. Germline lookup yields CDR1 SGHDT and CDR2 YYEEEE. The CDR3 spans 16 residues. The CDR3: CASSLGLAGSSYEQYF. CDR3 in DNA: TGTGCCAGCAGCCTTGGACTAGCGGGGAGCTCCTACGAGCAGTACTTC.

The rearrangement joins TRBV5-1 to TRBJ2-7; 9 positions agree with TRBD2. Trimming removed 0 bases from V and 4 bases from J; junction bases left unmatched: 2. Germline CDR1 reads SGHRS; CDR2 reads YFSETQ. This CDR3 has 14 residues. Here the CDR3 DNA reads TGCGCCAGCAGCTTGGGGGGACTAGCATACGAGCAGTACTTC. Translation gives CASSLGGLAYEQYF.

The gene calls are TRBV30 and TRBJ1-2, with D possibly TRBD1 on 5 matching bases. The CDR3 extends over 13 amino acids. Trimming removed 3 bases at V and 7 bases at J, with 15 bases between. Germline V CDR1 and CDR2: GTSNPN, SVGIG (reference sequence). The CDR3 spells CAWRPQGLGGYTF. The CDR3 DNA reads TGTGCCTGGAGGCCGCAGGGTCTTGGTGGCTACACCTTC.

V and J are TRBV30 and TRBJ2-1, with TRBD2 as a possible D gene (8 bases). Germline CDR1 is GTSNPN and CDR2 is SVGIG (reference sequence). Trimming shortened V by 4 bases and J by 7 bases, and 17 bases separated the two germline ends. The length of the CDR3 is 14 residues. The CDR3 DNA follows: TGTGCCTGGAACAGGGGCGGGAGGTGGAATGAGCAGTTCTTC. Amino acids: CAWNRGGRWNEQFF.

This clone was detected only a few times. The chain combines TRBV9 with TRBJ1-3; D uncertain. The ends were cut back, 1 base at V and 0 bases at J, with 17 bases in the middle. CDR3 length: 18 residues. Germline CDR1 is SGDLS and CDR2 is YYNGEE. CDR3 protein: CASSVHGSAAASGNTIYF. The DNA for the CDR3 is TGTGCCAGCAGCGTACACGGATCTGCGGCGGCCTCTGGAAACACCATATATTTT. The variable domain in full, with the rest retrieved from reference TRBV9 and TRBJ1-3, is DSGVTQTPKHLITATGQRVTLRCSPRSGDLSVYWYQQSLDQGLQFLIQYYNGEERAKGNILERFSAQQFPDLHSELNLSSLELGDSALYFCASSVHGSAAASGNTIYFGEGSWLTVV.

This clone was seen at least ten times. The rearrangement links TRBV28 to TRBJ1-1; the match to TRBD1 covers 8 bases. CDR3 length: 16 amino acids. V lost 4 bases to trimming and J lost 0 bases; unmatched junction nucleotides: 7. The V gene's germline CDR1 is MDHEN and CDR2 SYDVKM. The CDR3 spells CASSSRQGIMNTEAFF. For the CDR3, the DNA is TGTGCCAGCAGTTCCCGACAGGGGATCATGAACACTGAAGCTTTCTTT.

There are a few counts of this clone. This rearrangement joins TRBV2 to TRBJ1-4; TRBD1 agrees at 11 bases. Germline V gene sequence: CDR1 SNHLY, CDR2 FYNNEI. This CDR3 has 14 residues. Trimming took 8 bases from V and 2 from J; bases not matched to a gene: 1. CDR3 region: CASGDRGTNEKLFF. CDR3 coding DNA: TGTGCCAGCGGGGACAGGGGGACTAATGAAAAACTGTTTTTT.

CDR3 loop: CASSLAGLAGYEQYF. CDR3 sequence (DNA): TGTGCCAGCAGCTTAGCGGGACTAGCGGGCTACGAGCAGTACTTC. V is TRBV5-4 and J is TRBJ2-7; 12 bases are shared with TRBD2. Trimming cost V 2 bases and J 3 bases; bases outside gene matches: 3. Germline V gene lookup returns CDR1 SGHNT and CDR2 YYREEE (reference sequence). The CDR3 length is 15 residues.

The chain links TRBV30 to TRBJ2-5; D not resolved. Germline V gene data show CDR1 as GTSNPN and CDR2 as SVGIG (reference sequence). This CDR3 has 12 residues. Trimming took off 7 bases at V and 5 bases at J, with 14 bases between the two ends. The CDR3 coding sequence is TGTGCCTTTATGGCGCCCGGGGAGACCCAGTACTTC. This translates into CAFMAPGETQYF.

The DNA for the CDR3 is TGTGCCAGCAGCTCCAGTGCCGAGAACACTGAAGCTTTCTTT. The encoded protein is CASSSSAENTEAFF. This sequence joins TRBV7-6 and TRBJ1-1; D is unresolved. V lost 4 bases and J lost 1, with 10 bases in between. This CDR3 is built from 14 residues. CDR1 SGHVS and CDR2 FNYEAQ come from the germline V gene.

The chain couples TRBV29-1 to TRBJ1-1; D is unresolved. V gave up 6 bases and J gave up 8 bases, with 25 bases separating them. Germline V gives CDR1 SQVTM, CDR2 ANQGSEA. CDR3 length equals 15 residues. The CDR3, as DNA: TGCAGCGTGGAGCCCCCCCTACCTCAAGGTCCCGAAGCTTTCTTT. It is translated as CSVEPPLPQGPEAFF. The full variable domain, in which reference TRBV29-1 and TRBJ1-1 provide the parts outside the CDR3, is SAVISQKPSRDICQRGTSLTIQCQVDSQVTMMFWYRQQPGQSLTLIATANQGSEATYESGFVIDKFPISRPNLTFSTLTVSNMSPEDSSIYLCSVEPPLPQGPEAFFGQGTRLTVV.

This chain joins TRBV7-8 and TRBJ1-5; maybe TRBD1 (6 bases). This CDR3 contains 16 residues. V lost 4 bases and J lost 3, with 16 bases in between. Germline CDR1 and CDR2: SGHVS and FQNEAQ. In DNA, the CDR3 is TGTGCCAGCAGCTCCACGAGGGCAGGGGCCAATCAGCCCCAGCATTTT. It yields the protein CASSSTRAGANQPQHF.

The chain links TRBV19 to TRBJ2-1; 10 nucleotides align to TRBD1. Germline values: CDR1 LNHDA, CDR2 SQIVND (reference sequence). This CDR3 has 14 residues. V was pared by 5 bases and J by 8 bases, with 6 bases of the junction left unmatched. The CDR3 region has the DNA TGTGCCAGTAGTTCGAGACAGGGGGCAGATGAGCAGTTCTTC. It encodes CASSSRQGADEQFF.

This CDR3 is CASSILSDKASYEQYF. The CDR3 bases are TGTGCCAGTAGTATTCTCTCCGATAAAGCCTCCTACGAGCAGTACTTC. The chain has TRBV19 and TRBJ2-7; D unclear. V lost 3 bases, J lost 0 bases, and 15 bases lay in between. This CDR3 is 16 amino acids long. The V gene's germline CDR1 is LNHDA and CDR2 SQIVND (reference sequence).

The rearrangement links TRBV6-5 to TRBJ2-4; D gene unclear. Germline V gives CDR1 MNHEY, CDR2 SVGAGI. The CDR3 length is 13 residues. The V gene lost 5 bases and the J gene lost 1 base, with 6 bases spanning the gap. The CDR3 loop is CASSIQAKNIQYF. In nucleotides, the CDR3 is TGTGCCAGCAGTATTCAGGCCAAAAACATTCAGTACTTC.